The 26 T cell receptor beta chains below come from one sample, sequenced in a study of blood T cell repertoires in COVID-19. The assay was immunoSEQ multiplex PCR, and TCRdb's table has in-frame clones only and misses some. The data contain fewer than 110,000 clones, 80% to 90% of them singletons. Sequencing input: peripheral blood. These receptors were collected from a human donor in a cohort sampled during active COVID-19.

The rearrangement joins TRBV7-2 to TRBJ2-1; 14 bases agree with TRBD2. The V and J ends lost 1 base and 6 bases, in that order; junction bases with no gene match: 2. The CDR3 spans 16 residues. Germline V gene sequence: CDR1 SGHTA, CDR2 FQGNSA. CDR3 region: CASSLGGTSGSNEQFF. Here the CDR3 DNA reads TGTGCCAGCAGCTTAGGGGGGACTAGCGGGAGCAATGAGCAGTTCTTC.

CDR3 bases: TGTGCCAGCAGCCTTGACAGGGGTTTAGCAGATACGCAGTATTTT. As protein: CASSLDRGLADTQYF. This sequence joins TRBV7-3 and TRBJ2-3, with 8 bases identical to TRBD1. This CDR3 spans 15 amino acids. V trimming: 5 bases; J trimming: 4 bases; junction bases outside the gene matches: 8. Per germline, CDR1 SGHTA and CDR2 FQGTGA.

Here the CDR3 DNA reads TGTGCCAGCAGAAGTCGGGAGGCGGGTACTGAAGCTTTCTTT. Amino acids: CASRSREAGTEAFF. The V and J genes are TRBV6-5 and TRBJ1-1; D is unclear. Germline V gives CDR1 MNHEY, CDR2 SVGAGI. The V gene lost 6 bases and the J gene lost 5 bases, with 16 bases spanning the gap. The CDR3 has 14 residues.

This clone was observed once. This chain connects TRBV3-1 (or the pseudogene TRBV3-2) to TRBJ2-3; no firm D call. Trimming removed 1 base from V and 7 bases from J, with 6 bases in between. CDR1 LGHDT and CDR2 YNNKEL come from the germline V gene (reference sequence). The CDR3 has 12 residues. The DNA for the CDR3 is TGTGCCAGCAGCCAAGTGGCACATACGCAGTATTTT. Encoded protein: CASSQVAHTQYF.

The V call is TRBV14, the J call TRBJ1-4; 10 bases fit TRBD1. The CDR3 has 16 residues. After removal of 2 bases from V and 6 bases from J, the junction contained 6 bases not matched to a gene. In germline, CDR1 is SGHDN, CDR2 FVKESK. This chain's CDR3 is CASSQLVGTGDEKLFF. The CDR3 nucleotides are TGTGCCAGCAGCCAATTAGTCGGGACAGGGGATGAAAAACTGTTTTTT. Full variable domain (outside the CDR3, taken from reference TRBV14 and TRBJ1-4): EAGVTQFPSHSVIEKGQTVTLRCDPISGHDNLYWYRRVMGKEIKFLLHFVKESKQDESGMPNNRFLAERTGGTYSTLKVQPAELEDSGVYFCASSQLVGTGDEKLFFGSGTQLSVL.

The rearrangement joins TRBV9 to TRBJ2-7; 11 nucleotides match TRBD1. The length of the CDR3 is 15 residues. The V gene's germline CDR1 is SGDLS and CDR2 YYNGEE. J lost 5 bases, V lost 3 bases, and 7 bases had no gene match. CDR3 sequence reads: CASSDLGTGGDEQYF. The CDR3 nucleotides are TGTGCCAGCAGCGATTTGGGGACAGGGGGTGACGAGCAGTACTTC.

This clone was detected only a few times. The chain is built from TRBV6-6 and TRBJ2-7; 7 bases align to TRBD2. The CDR3 totals 15 residues. V gave up 2 bases and J gave up 2 bases; unmatched junction bases: 6. From germline, CDR1 is MNHNY and CDR2 SVGAGI (reference sequence). The chain's CDR3 is CASSYPVAGAYEQYF. The CDR3 nucleotides are TGTGCCAGCAGTTACCCCGTGGCGGGAGCCTACGAGCAGTACTTC.

The V call is TRBV9, the J call TRBJ2-3, with TRBD2 as a possible D gene (6 bases). V lost 4 bases to trimming and J lost 1 base, with 13 bases between them. The length of the CDR3 is 15 residues. Looked up from germline, CDR1 is SGDLS and CDR2 is YYNGEE. The CDR3 DNA is TGTGCCAGCAGCTCTTCGGGGGACCGCACAGATACGCAGTATTTT. It is translated as CASSSSGDRTDTQYF. Full variable domain (outside the CDR3, taken from reference TRBV9 and TRBJ2-3): DSGVTQTPKHLITATGQRVTLRCSPRSGDLSVYWYQQSLDQGLQFLIQYYNGEERAKGNILERFSAQQFPDLHSELNLSSLELGDSALYFCASSSSGDRTDTQYFGPGTRLTVL.

V is TRBV12-5 and J is TRBJ2-1; 12 bases line up with TRBD2. The junction had 7 bases not matched to a gene; V was cut back by 6 bases and J by 4 bases. CDR1 is LGHNT and CDR2 is FRNRAP in the germline V gene. The CDR3 spans 16 residues. CDR3 in DNA: TGTGCTAGTGGCCCCCCTCTAGCGGGGGGGTACAATGAGCAGTTCTTC. Protein product: CASGPPLAGGYNEQFF. Full variable domain (outside the CDR3, taken from reference TRBV12-5 and TRBJ2-1): DARVTQTPRHKVTEMGQEVTMRCQPILGHNTVFWYRQTMMQGLELLAYFRNRAPLDDSGMPKDRFSAEMPDATLATLKIQPSEPRDSAVYFCASGPPLAGGYNEQFFGPGTRLTVL.

The chain combines TRBV5-6 with TRBJ2-7; 9 nucleotides match TRBD1. This CDR3 is built from 15 residues. Germline V CDR1 and CDR2: SGHDT, YYEEEE. The V and J ends lost 2 bases and 2 bases, in that order; junction bases with no gene match: 5. In DNA, the CDR3 is TGTGCCAGCAGCTTAGGACAGGGGTTAACCTACGAGCAGTACTTC. Translating it yields CASSLGQGLTYEQYF.

V usage is TRBV4-2 and J usage is TRBJ2-3; tentatively, D is TRBD1 (6 bases). Germline V gene data show CDR1 as LGHNA and CDR2 as YNFKEQ. V lost 3 bases and J lost 3, with 19 bases in between. The CDR3 runs 17 residues. The CDR3, as DNA: TGTGCCAGCAGCCATATGAAAGGGACAATAGGAACAGATACGCAGTATTTT. Translated: CASSHMKGTIGTDTQYF.

The rearrangement links TRBV10-3 to TRBJ2-7, with D possibly being TRBD2 (5 bases). Germline V gene data show CDR1 as ENHRY and CDR2 as SYGVKD. This CDR3 spans 14 amino acids. V gave up 4 bases and J gave up 5 bases, with 15 bases separating them. The CDR3 sequence is CAISGYKMEDEQYF. DNA for the CDR3: TGTGCCATCAGTGGGTACAAGATGGAGGACGAGCAGTACTTC.

V and J are TRBV19 and TRBJ2-2; D is uncertain. Looked up from germline, CDR1 is LNHDA and CDR2 is SQIVND (reference sequence). V lost 2 bases to trimming and J lost 4 bases, with 8 bases between them. The CDR3 runs 14 residues. The CDR3, as DNA: TGTGCCAGTAGTATAAGCTCCATCACCGGGGAGCTGTTTTTT. Amino acid sequence: CASSISSITGELFF. Complete variable domain (other parts from reference TRBV19 and TRBJ2-2): DGGITQSPKYLFRKEGQNVTLSCEQNLNHDAMYWYRQDPGQGLRLIYYSQIVNDFQKGDIAEGYSVSREKKESFPLTVTSAQKNPTAFYLCASSISSITGELFFGEGSRLTVL.

This clone has more than one count but fewer than ten. The chain has TRBV30 and TRBJ2-7, with 7 bases matching TRBD2. The CDR3 spans 14 residues. V gave up 0 bases and J gave up 4 bases; unmatched junction bases: 6. The germline V gene has CDR1 GTSNPN and CDR2 SVGIG (reference sequence). DNA of the CDR3: TGTGCCTGGAGTGTTAGGCGGGAGCGGTACGAGCAGTACTTC. Translated, it gives CAWSVRRERYEQYF.

This clone is a singleton in its sample. The rearrangement links TRBV19 to TRBJ1-5; D is possibly TRBD1 (6 bases). The CDR3 length is 17 residues. Trimming left V 6 bases short and J 6 bases short, with 24 bases between. CDR1 and CDR2 (germline): LNHDA, SQIVND (reference sequence). The CDR3 sequence is CASRNPGNREVGQPQHF. CDR3 DNA sequence: TGTGCCAGTAGAAACCCCGGCAACAGGGAAGTGGGTCAGCCCCAGCATTTT.

The genes are TRBV10-3 and TRBJ2-7; TRBD1 matches 7 bases. The CDR3 spans 15 residues. Germline CDR1 and CDR2: ENHRY and SYGVKD. Trimming cost V 0 bases and J 3 bases; bases outside gene matches: 5. The CDR3: CAISESSGQIYEQYF. CDR3 in DNA: TGTGCCATCAGTGAGTCGTCGGGACAGATCTACGAGCAGTACTTC.

The gene calls are TRBV7-2 and TRBJ2-1; 9 bases agree with TRBD1. CDR1 is SGHTA and CDR2 is FQGNSA in the germline V gene. V shed 2 bases, J shed 6 bases, and the junction held 11 bases outside the gene matches. This CDR3 has 17 amino acids. CDR3 bases: TGTGCCAGCAGCTTAAGTCCGAACAGGGGGCAGGGCAATGAGCAGTTCTTC. This gives the protein CASSLSPNRGQGNEQFF.

The chain recombines TRBV7-2 with TRBJ2-1, with TRBD2 matching 10 bases. This CDR3 comprises 14 residues. CDR1 is SGHTA and CDR2 is FQGNSA in the germline V gene. V lost 1 base, J lost 15 bases, and 9 bases stayed unmatched. CDR3: CASSLDPSSGRWFF. DNA for the CDR3: TGTGCCAGCAGCTTAGATCCCTCTAGCGGGAGATGGTTCTTC.

This clone was seen once. This chain links TRBV10-2 with TRBJ2-1; a weak D match, TRBD1 (5 bases). This CDR3 region has 13 residues. Trimming took 2 bases from V and 16 from J, leaving 18 bases between them. The germline CDR1 and CDR2 sequences are WSHSY and SAAADI. For the CDR3, the DNA is TGCGCCAGCAGTGAGCCCCCCGCAGGGTCTGTTTTCTTC. It codes for CASSEPPAGSVFF.

The rearrangement links TRBV12-5 to TRBJ1-4; 8 bases align to TRBD1. The J segment lost 0 bases and the V segment lost 4 bases, leaving 13 bases of the junction unmatched. CDR1 and CDR2 from the germline V gene are LGHNT and FRNRAP. This CDR3 is built from 19 residues. The CDR3: CASGSPHPGGLATNEKLFF. The CDR3 DNA is TGTGCTAGTGGTTCTCCCCACCCAGGGGGCTTAGCAACTAATGAAAAACTGTTTTTT.

As for this clone: The sample has other DNA sequences that encode this CDR3 too. The genes are TRBV10-1 and TRBJ2-2; TRBD1 might be the D (6 bases). The CDR3 extends over 13 amino acids. The V end lost 3 bases, the J end lost 4 bases, and 6 bases lay between the germline ends. In germline, CDR1 is WNHNN, CDR2 SYGVQD (reference sequence). The CDR3 loop is CASSDRGTGELFF. CDR3 nucleotide sequence: TGCGCCAGCAGTGACAGGGGCACCGGGGAGCTGTTTTTT.

The CDR3 region has the DNA TGCGCCAGCAGCTTGGTAACCGGGACAACGGGAGAGACCCAGTACTTC. It is translated as CASSLVTGTTGETQYF. The chain combines TRBV5-1 with TRBJ2-5, with D tentatively TRBD1 (6 bases). The CDR3 totals 16 residues. Germline assignment: CDR1 SGHRS and CDR2 YFSETQ. V lost 0 bases and J 4 bases, leaving 16 bases between the germline ends.

The chain recombines TRBV5-1 with TRBJ1-5; D uncertain. The CDR3 loop spans 13 amino acids. In germline, CDR1 is SGHRS, CDR2 YFSETQ. The V end lost 0 bases, the J end lost 5 bases, and 6 bases lay between the germline ends. CDR3 coding DNA: TGCGCCAGCAGCTTGGACACCCATCAGCCCCAGCATTTT. The encoded protein is CASSLDTHQPQHF.

This clone was seen at least ten times. The J gene is TRBJ1-1, the V gene TRBV5-4; unclear D gene. Trimming shortened V by 4 bases and J by 0 bases, and 13 bases separated the two germline ends. The length of the CDR3 is 15 residues. The germline V gene has CDR1 SGHNT and CDR2 YYREEE (reference sequence). The CDR3 DNA reads as TGTGCCAGCAGCCTCCCGGCAGGTGTGAACACTGAAGCTTTCTTT. Amino acid sequence: CASSLPAGVNTEAFF.

This rearrangement joins TRBV5-1 to TRBJ2-2; 8 nucleotides align to TRBD1. The trim removed 1 base at V and 4 bases at J, leaving 3 bases unmatched. The CDR3 has 15 amino acids. Germline V gene sequence: CDR1 SGHRS, CDR2 YFSETQ. The CDR3 region has the DNA TGCGCCAGCAGCTTGTACAGGGGGTTCACCGGGGAGCTGTTTTTT. As protein: CASSLYRGFTGELFF.

This clone came up once. The CDR3 sequence: CASSLLIGGRRGTTGELFF. CDR3 sequence (DNA): TGTGCCAGCAGTTTATTAATCGGTGGCCGCAGGGGGACCACCGGGGAGCTGTTTTTT. This chain links TRBV27 with TRBJ2-2; 7 positions agree with TRBD1. Losses at the gene ends were 1 base for V and 4 bases for J; bases not matched to a gene: 15. Germline V CDR1 and CDR2: MNHEY, SMNVEV (reference sequence). The CDR3 spans 19 residues.